This T cell receptor beta chain comes out of a study of CXCR3-negative and CXCR3-positive naive CD8 T cells. The TRB cDNA libraries were prepared by 5' RACE with UMI labels. TCRdb re-called the 5' RACE reads; every CDR3 protein appears as one record, without DNA. Its listing shows about 130,000 distinct CDR3 sequences. Germline V gives CDR1 SGHKS, CDR2 YYEKEE (reference sequence). The CDR3 contains 12 residues. About this clonotype itself: Its antigen is undetermined.

Study results and limitations: Researchers report that CXCR3-positive naive cells carry more hydrophobic TRB CDR3s than CXCR3-negative naive cells.

The sequencing input was naive CXCR3- CD8+ T cells from blood. Subset meaning: CD45RO-CCR7+CD27+CD95- naive CD8+ T cells lacking CXCR3 (TNR3-). The sequence came from a human donor in good health. Some clones in this sample may be carry-over from other donors' samples. This chain uses TRBV5-5 with TRBJ2-7; TCRdb's D call of TRBD1 is untestable without DNA. The CDR3 region is CASSTTGDEQYF. Looking up the rest from reference TRBV5-5 and TRBJ2-7 gives the full variable domain: DAGVTQSPTHLIKTRGQQVTLRCSPISGHKSVSWYQQVLGQGPQFIFQYYEKEERGRGNFPDRFSARQFPNYSSELNVNALLLGDSALYLCASSTTGDEQYFGPGTRLTVT.